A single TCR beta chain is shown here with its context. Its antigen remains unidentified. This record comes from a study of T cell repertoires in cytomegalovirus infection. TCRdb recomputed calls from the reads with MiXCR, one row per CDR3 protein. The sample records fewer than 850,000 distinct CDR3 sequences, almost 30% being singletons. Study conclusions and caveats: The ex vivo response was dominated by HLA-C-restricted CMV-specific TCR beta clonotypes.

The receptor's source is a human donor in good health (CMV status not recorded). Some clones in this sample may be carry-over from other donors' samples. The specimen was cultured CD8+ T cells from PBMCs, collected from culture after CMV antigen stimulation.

CDR3 coding DNA: TGTGCCATCAGAATATCAGGGGTTCCTGGAAACACCATATATTTT. It yields the protein CAIRISGVPGNTIYF. The chain carries TRBV10-3 and TRBJ1-3; D might be TRBD1 (6 bases). The CDR3 extends over 15 amino acids. Germline V gives CDR1 ENHRY, CDR2 SYGVKD. V shed 6 bases and J shed 2 bases, with 14 bases lying between them.